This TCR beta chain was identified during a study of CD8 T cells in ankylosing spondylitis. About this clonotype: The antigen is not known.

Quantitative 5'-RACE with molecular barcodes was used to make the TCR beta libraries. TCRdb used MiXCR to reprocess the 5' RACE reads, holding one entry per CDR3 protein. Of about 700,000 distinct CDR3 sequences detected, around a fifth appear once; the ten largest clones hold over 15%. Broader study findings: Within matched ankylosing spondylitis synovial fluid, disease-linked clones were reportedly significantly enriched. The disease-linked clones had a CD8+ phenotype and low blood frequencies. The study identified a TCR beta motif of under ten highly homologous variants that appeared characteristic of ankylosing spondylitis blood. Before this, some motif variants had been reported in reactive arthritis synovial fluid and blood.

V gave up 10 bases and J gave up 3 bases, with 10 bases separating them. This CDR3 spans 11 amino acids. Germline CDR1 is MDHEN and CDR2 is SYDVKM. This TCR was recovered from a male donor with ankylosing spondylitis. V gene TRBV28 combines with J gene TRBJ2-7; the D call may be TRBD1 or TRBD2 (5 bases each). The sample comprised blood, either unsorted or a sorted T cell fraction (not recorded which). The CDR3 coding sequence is TGTGCCACCGGGACCGACTACGAGCAGTACTTC. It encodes CATGTDYEQYF.